Below are 19 T cell receptor beta chains sequenced from a single sample in a study of human T cells and chemical hapten exposure. As to time point: pre-sensitization, week 0. Documented treatment: therapeutic diphenylcyclopropenone sensitization with weekly scalp DPC. MiXCR, applied by TCRdb to the RACE reads, yields one record per CDR3 protein. The data show approximately 260,000 distinct CDR3 sequences, roughly 8% seen once. This material consisted of whole blood, taken in connection with sensitization to the hapten diphenylcyclopropenone (DPC). The receptors derive from a man younger than 35 with alopecia areata. Some clones in this sample may be carry-over from other donors' samples.

J is TRBJ2-5 and V is TRBV7-2, with 9 nucleotides matching TRBD2. After removal of 3 bases from V and 1 base from J, the junction contained 6 bases not matched to a gene. Germline assignment: CDR1 SGHTA and CDR2 FQGNSA. The CDR3 sequence is 16 residues long. DNA of the CDR3: TGTGCCAGCAGCTTCCGGTTAGCGGGGGTCCAAGAGACCCAGTACTTC. Its translation: CASSFRLAGVQETQYF.

This clonotype was counted a few times. The genes are TRBV27 and TRBJ1-5; D remains unclear. V was trimmed by 0 bases and J by 5 bases, leaving 5 bases between them. The CDR3 is made up of 13 amino acids. Germline V gives CDR1 MNHEY, CDR2 SMNVEV (reference sequence). This CDR3 reads CASSLSADQPQHF. The CDR3 DNA reads TGTGCCAGCAGTTTATCGGCAGATCAGCCCCAGCATTTT.

This clonotype was seen at least ten times. The chain is built from TRBV4-3 and TRBJ2-1; possibly TRBD1 for D (6 bases). The V and J ends lost 1 base and 5 bases respectively, with 18 bases between them. From germline, CDR1 is LGHNA and CDR2 YSLEER. This CDR3 is built from 17 residues. The CDR3: CASSQGSGRGLNNEQFF. In DNA, the CDR3 is TGCGCCAGCAGCCAAGGGTCGGGCAGGGGTCTCAACAATGAGCAGTTCTTC.

This clonotype was picked up many times. V usage is TRBV5-6 and J usage is TRBJ2-7; a weak D match, TRBD1 (5 bases). Between the trimmed V and J ends, which lost 1 base and 4 bases, there was a span of 6 bases. The CDR3 is 12 residues long. Germline values: CDR1 SGHDT, CDR2 YYEEEE. CDR3 DNA: TGTGCCAGCAGCTTGCAGGGTTACGAGCAGTACTTC. This sequence encodes CASSLQGYEQYF.

This clonotype was counted only a few times. The chain employs TRBV14 and TRBJ2-3; no reliable D call. V was pared by 1 base and J by 3 bases, with 20 bases between. CDR1 is SGHDN and CDR2 is FVKESK in the germline V gene. The CDR3 is made up of 18 amino acids. CDR3 DNA sequence: TGTGCCAGCAGCCAAGGGGCGTCGACGGGCTACATGACAGATACGCAGTATTTT. Amino acids: CASSQGASTGYMTDTQYF.

This clonotype showed up many times. The V gene is TRBV7-6, the J gene TRBJ2-2; TRBD1 agrees at 8 bases. Germline V gene lookup returns CDR1 SGHVS and CDR2 FNYEAQ. The CDR3 spans 16 residues. The V segment lost 3 bases and the J segment 5 bases; nucleotides outside the gene matches: 8. The CDR3 bases are TGTGCCAGCAGCTTTATCCCCCAGGGGGCAACCGGGGAGCTGTTTTTT. The encoded protein is CASSFIPQGATGELFF. The complete variable domain, with remaining parts taken from reference TRBV7-6 and TRBJ2-2, reads GAGVSQSPRYKVTKRGQDVALRCDPISGHVSLYWYRQALGQGPEFLTYFNYEAQQDKSGLPNDRFSAERPEGSISTLTIQRTEQRDSAMYRCASSFIPQGATGELFFGEGSRLTVL.

In DNA, the CDR3 is TGCAGTGCTAGAGCAGACAGCTCGAGGCCGAACACCGGGGAGCTGTTTTTT. It is translated as CSARADSSRPNTGELFF. The J gene is TRBJ2-2, the V gene TRBV20-1; D possibly corresponds to TRBD1 (5 bases). This CDR3 has 17 residues. Per germline, CDR1 DFQATT and CDR2 SNEGSKA (reference sequence). Deletions cut 1 base from V and 0 bases from J, with 15 bases between.

This clonotype showed up many times. The chain recombines TRBV7-2 with TRBJ2-3; 8 nucleotides line up with TRBD2. From germline, CDR1 is SGHTA and CDR2 FQGNSA. Trimming cost V 5 bases and J 5 bases; bases outside gene matches: 15. The CDR3 has 17 residues. The CDR3 reads CASSPPGGLKFGDTQYF. The CDR3 DNA reads TGTGCCAGCAGCCCCCCGGGGGGGCTAAAGTTTGGAGATACGCAGTATTTT.

This clonotype was detected a few times. The chain uses TRBV7-2 and TRBJ1-2; D not resolved. The CDR3 spans 13 residues. V shed 7 bases and J shed 8 bases, with 17 bases lying between them. Germline lookup yields CDR1 SGHTA and CDR2 FQGNSA. In nucleotides, the CDR3 is TGTGCCAGCAATCCCTCTCCAGGAGCGGGCTACACCTTC. Protein sequence: CASNPSPGAGYTF.

This clonotype was seen repeatedly, ten times or more. V and J are TRBV10-3 and TRBJ2-4, with D tentatively TRBD1 (5 bases). V lost 5 bases to trimming and J lost 9 bases, with 14 bases between them. Germline CDR1 is ENHRY and CDR2 is SYGVKD. This CDR3 comprises 13 residues. CDR3 sequence: CAISPVDSGIQYF. The CDR3 DNA sequence: TGTGCCATCAGTCCAGTCGACAGTGGCATTCAGTACTTC.

This clonotype was picked up a small number of times. V usage is TRBV5-1 and J usage is TRBJ1-1; a weak D match, TRBD1 (5 bases). V was trimmed by 0 bases and J by 5 bases, leaving 17 bases between them. The CDR3 runs to 16 residues. Germline-derived CDR1 and CDR2 are SGHRS and YFSETQ. CDR3: CASSLEGNGMGTEAFF. In DNA, the CDR3 is TGCGCCAGCAGCTTGGAGGGGAACGGGATGGGTACTGAAGCTTTCTTT.

The chain recombines TRBV9 with TRBJ1-3; no clear D gene. Trimming cost V 3 bases and J 0 bases, with 7 bases left between them. CDR1 is SGDLS, CDR2 YYNGEE, per germline. The CDR3 runs to 14 residues. The CDR3 here is CASSDLSSGNTIYF. The CDR3 DNA follows: TGTGCCAGCAGCGACCTCAGCTCTGGAAACACCATATATTTT.

The chain has TRBV28 and TRBJ2-5; TRBD2 matches 15 bases. Germline trimming cut 1 base from V and 2 bases from J; bases unmatched to any gene: 2. The V gene's germline CDR1 is MDHEN and CDR2 SYDVKM. This CDR3 is 17 amino acids long. For the CDR3, the DNA is TGTGCCAGCAGTTTATCCGGGACTAGCGGGGGGCAAGAGACCCAGTACTTC. This encodes CASSLSGTSGGQETQYF.

At least ten counts were recorded for this clonotype. The rearrangement links TRBV4-3 to TRBJ2-6; D is ambiguous. Trimming removed 0 bases from V and 4 bases from J, with 16 bases in between. The CDR3 spans 18 residues. Per the germline V gene, CDR1 is LGHNA and CDR2 is YSLEER. CDR3 sequence reads: CASSQDTARMSGANVLTF. CDR3 nucleotides: TGCGCCAGCAGCCAAGATACGGCCAGGATGTCCGGGGCCAACGTCCTGACTTTC.

Of note for this clonotype: Just one base apart from a much larger clone, this may be a read error. The chain carries TRBV9 and TRBJ1-4; a possible D gene is TRBD1 (6 bases). The CDR3 covers 14 residues. CDR1 and CDR2 from the germline V gene are SGDLS and YYNGEE. The DNA of the CDR3 is TGTGCCAGCAGCGTAACAGGGAGCAATGAAAACCTGTTTTTT. Translating it yields CASSVTGSNENLFF.

This clonotype was found many times. The chain links TRBV24-1 to TRBJ1-5, with D uncertain. The CDR3 length is 13 residues. V was clipped by 6 bases and J by 3 bases, with 8 bases between them. Germline CDR1 and CDR2: KGHDR and SFDVKD. CDR3: CATSTSSNQPQHF. The CDR3 DNA reads TGTGCCACCAGTACCTCCTCCAATCAGCCCCAGCATTTT.

V is TRBV12-5 and J is TRBJ2-5; D is uncertain. This CDR3 is 14 amino acids long. V lost 6 bases and J 2 bases, leaving 13 bases between the germline ends. In germline, CDR1 is LGHNT, CDR2 FRNRAP. The CDR3 reads CASGATGPQETQYF. In DNA form, the CDR3 reads TGTGCTAGTGGCGCAACGGGTCCACAAGAGACCCAGTACTTC.

This clonotype came up a few times. Written as DNA, the CDR3 is TGCGCCAGCAGCCCGAGTACCTATGGCTACACCTTC. Translating gives CASSPSTYGYTF. The chain couples TRBV5-1 to TRBJ1-2; no definite D call. Per the germline V gene, CDR1 is SGHRS and CDR2 is YFSETQ. CDR3 length: 12 residues. V was cut by 4 bases and J by 4 bases, with 8 bases left in between.

The J gene is TRBJ2-3, the V gene TRBV18; perhaps TRBD2 as D (6 bases). Trimming removed 5 bases at V and 0 bases at J, with 12 bases between. The germline V gene encodes CDR1 KGHSH and CDR2 LQKENI. This CDR3 spans 15 amino acids. In nucleotides, the CDR3 is TGTGCCAGCTCAGGAGGGCGGGGAAGCACAGATACGCAGTATTTT. It is translated as CASSGGRGSTDTQYF.